The rows below give T cell receptor beta chains drawn from one sample of a study of CD8 T cells in cerebrospinal fluid in Alzheimer's disease. TCRdb processed the 10x single-cell sequencing reads again and assigns one entry to each CDR3 protein, with no DNA. This listing includes 1,000 or so distinct CDR3 sequences. The sample taken for sequencing was cerebrospinal fluid. The receptors shown here come from a human donor with Alzheimer's disease. Each CDR3 is given with its conserved first and last residue. Some rows have no size entry. The others give once, few or many, or a class for an expanded clone.

J: TRBJ1-2
V: TRBV15
size: medium-sized
CDR3: CATSRATTGGYGYTF

J: TRBJ2-5
V: TRBV7-2
size: large
CDR3: CASSLGDRPGWETQYF

J: TRBJ2-7
V: TRBV2
size: medium-sized
CDR3: CASSALGQASYEQYF

J: TRBJ2-5
V: TRBV12-3/TRBV12-4
size: medium-sized
CDR3: CASKTGIAIGTQYF

J: TRBJ1-2
V: TRBV28
size: medium-sized
CDR3: CASSTLGQGAGYTF

J: TRBJ2-5
V: TRBV5-6
size: medium-sized
CDR3: CASSLLGRGASETQYF

J: TRBJ1-2
V: TRBV7-9
size: large
CDR3: CASSFAGEGYTF

J: TRBJ2-3
V: TRBV12-3/TRBV12-4
size: medium-sized
CDR3: CASSPPSTDTQYF

J: TRBJ2-3
V: TRBV9
size: medium-sized
CDR3: CASNPGWGTDTQYF

J: TRBJ2-1
V: TRBV11-2
size: medium-sized
CDR3: CASTAAAEQFF

J: TRBJ2-7
V: TRBV20-1
size: -
CDR3: CSASRITGGQGHYEQYF

J: TRBJ2-5
V: TRBV6-1
size: medium-sized
CDR3: CASSEVPGGGETQYF

J: TRBJ1-1
V: TRBV6-5
size: medium-sized
CDR3: CASSPGRTGGIAEAFF

J: TRBJ2-2
V: TRBV6-5
size: medium-sized
CDR3: CASRKAGTGSTGELFF

J: TRBJ2-7
V: TRBV4-1
size: large
CDR3: CASSPDPGQGREQYF

J: TRBJ2-2
V: TRBV5-1
size: medium-sized
CDR3: CASSLVQNTGELFF

J: TRBJ2-7
V: TRBV21-1
size: large
CDR3: CASSISTGSYEQYF

J: TRBJ1-6
V: TRBV6-6
size: medium-sized
CDR3: CASQKTGPFSGSPLHF

J: TRBJ2-1
V: TRBV9
size: large
CDR3: CASSVAAGTLTNEQFF

J: TRBJ1-1
V: TRBV3-1
size: medium-sized
CDR3: CASSRNTEAFF

J: TRBJ1-4
V: TRBV5-6
size: -
CDR3: CASRNREYWDEKLFF

J: TRBJ2-3
V: TRBV10-2
size: large
CDR3: CASSVGNTDTQYF

J: TRBJ1-2
V: TRBV29-1
size: medium-sized
CDR3: CSVEERGQTDYTF